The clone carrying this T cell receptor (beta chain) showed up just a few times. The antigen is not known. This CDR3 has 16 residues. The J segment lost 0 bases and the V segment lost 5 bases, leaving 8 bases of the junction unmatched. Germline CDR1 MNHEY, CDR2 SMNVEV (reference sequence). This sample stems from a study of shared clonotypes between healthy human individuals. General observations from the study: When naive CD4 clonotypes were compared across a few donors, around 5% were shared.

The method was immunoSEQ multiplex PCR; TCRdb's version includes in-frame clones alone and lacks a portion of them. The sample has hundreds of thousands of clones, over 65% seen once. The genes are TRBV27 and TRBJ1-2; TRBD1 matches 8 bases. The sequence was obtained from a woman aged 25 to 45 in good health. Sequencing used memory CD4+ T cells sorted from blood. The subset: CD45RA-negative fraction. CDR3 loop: CASSAGTGLANYGYTF. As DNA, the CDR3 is TGTGCCAGCAGTGCGGGGACAGGCCTAGCTAACTATGGCTACACCTTC.